This T cell receptor (beta chain) was retrieved from a study of cytomegalovirus exposure and HLA in healthy donors. Study-level findings and limits: It was shown in a later analysis that HLA-associated TCR beta chains were more clonally expanded than other, equally common chains.

J gave up 2 bases and V 0 bases, and 0 bases lay outside the gene matches. Germline CDR1 is MNHNS and CDR2 is SASEGT. The CDR3 loop spans 15 amino acids. Healthy bone marrow donors made up the donors. Concerning this clone: Its antigen remains unidentified.

PCR involved 60 Vbeta and 13 Jbeta primers. How the authors handled the data: Later analysis identified tens of millions of unique TCR beta chains, about 10 million shared. The method was immunoSEQ multiplex PCR; TCRdb's version includes in-frame clones alone and lacks a portion of them. The V and J calls and clone size come from that table; D and trimming were worked out from the DNA. The sample lists tens of thousands of clones, under 90% occurring once. The gene calls are TRBV6-1 and TRBJ2-1, with 8 positions matching TRBD2. Sequencing used PBMCs. The origin of this receptor is a woman aged 18 to 35 in good health and CMV-seronegative. CDR3 coding DNA: TGTGCCAGCAGTGAAGCGGGACTAGCCTACAATGAGCAGTTCTTC. Its protein is CASSEAGLAYNEQFF.